These T cell receptor beta chains were read from a single sample in a study of blood T cells in healthy people across ages. One entry per CDR3 protein results from TCRdb running MiXCR on the 5' RACE reads. The sample contains 910,000 or so distinct CDR3 sequences, about 51% of which appear only once. Material for sequencing was blood. The receptors derive from a woman aged 60 to 75 in good health. CDR3s include the opening cysteine and the closing phenylalanine or tryptophan. The order of the fields is J gene, V gene, clone size, D gene, CDR3 protein, CDR3 DNA. D genes are given only for firm matches. The size entry is marked missing in some rows and otherwise reads once, few, many or a size class.

J: TRBJ2-3; V: TRBV4-2; size: few; D: .; CDR3: CASSQDPRYPWADTQYF; DNA: TGTGCCAGCAGCCAAGATCCGCGGTACCCCTGGGCAGATACGCAGTATTTT
J: TRBJ1-5; V: TRBV28; size: few; D: TRBD1; CDR3: CASSLGGQGERPQHF; DNA: TGTGCCAGCAGTTTAGGGGGACAGGGGGAACGGCCCCAGCATTTT
J: TRBJ1-5; V: TRBV10-3; size: .; D: .; CDR3: CAISEGNSNQPQHF; DNA: TGTGCCATCAGTGAGGGAAATAGCAATCAGCCCCAGCATTTT
J: TRBJ2-1; V: TRBV3-1; size: .; D: TRBD2; CDR3: CASSQELAGVYNEQFF; DNA: TGTGCCAGCAGCCAAGAACTAGCGGGGGTCTACAATGAGCAGTTCTTC
J: TRBJ2-3; V: TRBV12-3/TRBV12-4; size: .; D: TRBD2; CDR3: CASRARAGADMQYF; DNA: TGTGCCAGCAGGGCCAGAGCGGGAGCGGATATGCAGTATTTT
J: TRBJ2-3; V: TRBV5-6; size: .; D: .; CDR3: CASRPGLLVGNTQYF; DNA: TGTGCCAGCAGACCGGGACTCCTAGTCGGAAATACGCAGTATTTT
J: TRBJ2-5; V: TRBV20-1; size: once; D: .; CDR3: CSASPPGLKGETQYF; DNA: TGCAGTGCTAGTCCCCCCGGCCTCAAAGGGGAGACCCAGTACTTC
J: TRBJ2-3; V: TRBV6-5; size: .; D: .; CDR3: CASSYNRGVGADTQYF; DNA: TGTGCCAGCAGTTACAACCGAGGGGTTGGGGCAGATACGCAGTATTTT
J: TRBJ2-7; V: TRBV20-1; size: .; D: .; CDR3: CSASRHPLTPSQINEQYF; DNA: TGCAGTGCTAGCCGACATCCCTTAACCCCAAGCCAGATCAATGAGCAGTACTTC
J: TRBJ2-7; V: TRBV10-2; size: .; D: .; CDR3: CASGGQIVPYEQYF; DNA: TGCGCCAGCGGCGGACAGATAGTCCCCTACGAGCAGTACTTC